This TCR beta chain was obtained from a study of regulatory T cells in long-lasting Graves disease. General observations from the study: The study found TRBV28, TRBJ1-2 and TRBJ2-5 favored in persistent disease. The analysis examined peripheral blood only and excluded thyroid tissue.

Time point in this sample: newly diagnosed GD, antithyroid drugs for less than 3 months. PBMC-derived RNA was used for the TCR library. Both iRepertoire HTBI primers and Arm-PCR of CDR3 regions were used to build the TCR beta libraries. TCRdb re-called the multiplex PCR reads with MiXCR, one entry per CDR3 protein. The data show about 520,000 distinct CDR3 sequences, with 12% seen just once and 7.5% to 9% held by the top ten. The CDR3 spans 15 residues. CDR1 is SEHNR and CDR2 is FQNEAQ in the germline V gene (reference sequence). Trimming took 1 base from V and 7 from J, leaving 13 bases between them. With regard to this clonotype: The antigen is not known.

The data also belong to a second study, concerning T cells in Graves' hyperthyroidism and ophthalmopathy. Per that study: Among the patients, aged 18 to 65, hyperthyroidism was newly diagnosed and had lasted under 2 months. Model predictions of ophthalmopathy came a median 6.5 months before onset.

The receptor comes from a woman between 25 and 40 years old with Graves disease. Sequences were derived from peripheral blood mononuclear cells (PBMCs), sampled at new diagnosis, from a patient treated with antithyroid drugs. This chain joins TRBV7-9 and TRBJ1-4; unclear D gene. The CDR3 region is CASSLEAGLSEKLFF. The CDR3 nucleotides read TGTGCCAGCAGCTTAGAAGCCGGTTTGAGTGAAAAACTGTTTTTT.